Listed below are T cell receptor beta chains from one sample, sequenced in a study of memory CD4+ T cells and cytomegalovirus serostatus. Generated by immunoSEQ multiplex PCR, the TCRdb table keeps only in-frame clones and is missing some. The sample shows more than 45,000 clones, about 77% of them seen only once. Sequenced sample: memory CD4+ T cells from blood. The receptors here all came from an adult in good health and CMV-seronegative. Each CDR3 is given with its conserved first and last residue. D genes are given only for firm matches. Clone sizes are given selectively: once, few, many, or a class where the clone is expanded.

TRBV2	TRBD1	NA	TRBJ1-5	TGTGCCAGCACACGGACAGGAGGCAATCAGCCCCAGCATTTT	CASTRTGGNQPQHF
TRBV18	NA	few	TRBJ2-7	TGTGCCAGCTCACCACCACATGGGGGTTTCGAGCAGTACTTC	CASSPPHGGFEQYF
TRBV5-1	NA	few	TRBJ1-1	TGCGCCAGCAGCTTGGCACAGGGGAACACTGAAGCTTTCTTT	CASSLAQGNTEAFF
TRBV5-1	TRBD1	NA	TRBJ2-7	TGCGCCAGCAGCCCACCCGGCGACAGGGTTTACGAGCAGTACTTC	CASSPPGDRVYEQYF
TRBV5-4	NA	NA	TRBJ1-1	TGTGCCAGCAGCTTGGACCTAGGACACACGAACACTGAAGCTTTCTTT	CASSLDLGHTNTEAFF
TRBV4-1	TRBD2	NA	TRBJ2-5	TGCGCCAGCAGCCAAAGGAGCGGGAGGGGTGGAGAGACCCAGTACTTC	CASSQRSGRGGETQYF
TRBV19	NA	NA	TRBJ1-3	TGTGCCAGTAGTATCCCCATGAAGAGAACTGGAAACACCATATATTTT	CASSIPMKRTGNTIYF
TRBV5-6	NA	NA	TRBJ1-1	TGTGCCAGCAGCCGGGGGGACACGAACACTGAAGCTTTCTTT	CASSRGDTNTEAFF
TRBV7-9	TRBD1	NA	TRBJ1-4	TGTGCCGTCCAACTCCAGGGGGTAAATGAAAAACTGTTTTTT	CAVQLQGVNEKLFF
TRBV10-3	TRBD1	NA	TRBJ1-1	TGTGCCATCAGTGACCATAACAGGGGGGCAACGAACACTGAAGCTTTCTTT	CAISDHNRGATNTEAFF
TRBV5-1	NA	NA	TRBJ1-2	TGCGCCAGCAGCTTGGAGGGCTCCCTCTATGGCTACACCTTC	CASSLEGSLYGYTF
TRBV7-9	NA	few	TRBJ1-6	TGTGCCAGCAGCTTAGCGTATGATTCACCCCTCCACTTT	CASSLAYDSPLHF
TRBV5-1	NA	NA	TRBJ1-1	TGCGCCAGCAGCTTGGATCTCGGTAGGAACACTGAAGCTTTCTTT	CASSLDLGRNTEAFF
TRBV5-1	NA	medium-sized	TRBJ1-5	TGCGCCAGCAGCTTGGGTGGGGACGGTCAGCCCCAGCATTTT	CASSLGGDGQPQHF
TRBV2	TRBD1	NA	TRBJ2-4	TGTGCCAGCAGTCATCCCCCGACAGGGGTAATAGCCAAAAACATTCAGTACTTC	CASSHPPTGVIAKNIQYF
TRBV15	NA	NA	TRBJ2-7	TGTGCCACCAGCAGTAACGGACCCTACGAGCAGTACTTC	CATSSNGPYEQYF